The 26 T cell receptor beta chains presented below share a single source sample, sequenced in a study of T cells after yellow fever vaccination. TCRdb used MiXCR to reprocess the 5' RACE reads, holding one entry per CDR3 protein. The top ten clones hold approximately 39% of a sample with about 99,000 distinct CDR3 sequences, around 5.8% of them seen once. The material sequenced was CD8+ T cells sorted from PBMCs, taken 10 days after the yellow fever booster vaccination. The receptors here all came from a man in his late teens or twenties who received the YFV17D yellow fever vaccine.

Concerning this clonotype itself: Given a much more abundant clone one base away, this may be a read error. The chain carries TRBV6-2 or TRBV6-3 and TRBJ2-7; the D gene is possibly TRBD1 (7 bases). The germline CDR1 and CDR2 sequences are MNHEY and SVGEGT. This CDR3 is built from 13 residues. CDR3 residues: CASRKSRGDEQNV. The CDR3 nucleotides are TGTGCCAGCAGAAAATCCAGGGGGGACGAGCAGAACGTC.

This sequence joins TRBV12-3 or TRBV12-4 and TRBJ2-7; perhaps TRBD1 as D (6 bases). The CDR3 runs 15 residues. Trimming shortened V by 3 bases and J by 4 bases, and 16 bases separated the two germline ends. The chain's CDR3 is CASSFFLGQPYEQYF. The DNA for the CDR3 is TGTGCCAGCAGTTTCTTCCTCGGACAGCCATACGAGCAGTACTTC.

The chain employs TRBV4-3 and TRBJ2-7; 10 nucleotides match TRBD2. Unmatched junction bases numbered 5, after V lost 1 base and J lost 5 bases. The CDR3 totals 15 residues. Germline V gene sequence: CDR1 LGHNA, CDR2 YSLEER. In DNA form, the CDR3 reads TGCGCCAGCAGCCAAGGTGGGCTAGCGGGGGACGAGCAGTACTTC. It specifies CASSQGGLAGDEQYF.

This clonotype appeared a few times. This sequence joins TRBV6-2 or TRBV6-3 and TRBJ1-1, with 8 bases identical to TRBD1. The CDR3 runs to 16 residues. J gave up 7 bases and V 2 bases, and 12 bases lay outside the gene matches. Germline assignment: CDR1 MNHEY and CDR2 SVGEGT. CDR3 coding DNA: TGTGCCAGCAGTTACACGGACAGGGCTTCCTCTTATGAAGCTTTCTTT. The encoded protein is CASSYTDRASSYEAFF.

This chain links TRBV25-1 with TRBJ1-2; D unresolved. Trimming pared 2 bases from V and 6 bases from J, leaving 4 bases between. This CDR3 has 11 residues. Germline V gives CDR1 MGHDK, CDR2 SYGVNS. CDR3: CASSEINGYTF. The CDR3, as DNA: TGTGCCAGCAGTGAAATTAATGGCTACACCTTC.

This clonotype was observed many times. The rearrangement uses TRBV5-1 and TRBJ2-7; TRBD1 is a possible D gene (5 bases). CDR1 is SGHRS, CDR2 YFSETQ, per germline. The CDR3 consists of 16 residues. Trimming cost V 4 bases and J 2 bases, with 19 bases left between them. CDR3 amino acids: CASSQGGSGYPYEQYF. The CDR3 DNA reads TGCGCCAGCAGCCAAGGCGGATCAGGGTATCCCTACGAGCAGTACTTC.

The CDR3 reads CASSWGDEKLFF. CDR3 bases: TGTGCCAGCAGCTGGGGGGATGAAAAACTGTTTTTT. The chain employs TRBV5-6 and TRBJ1-4; D is perhaps TRBD1 (5 bases). Per germline, CDR1 SGHDT and CDR2 YYEEEE. Trimming removed 3 bases at V and 6 bases at J, with 6 bases between. This CDR3 is 12 amino acids long.

This clonotype has just a few counts. V and J are TRBV7-8 and TRBJ2-5; 9 bases are shared with TRBD1. V lost 4 bases, J lost 4 bases, and 19 bases stayed unmatched. Germline lookup yields CDR1 SGHVS and CDR2 FQNEAQ. The CDR3 covers 19 residues. CDR3 region: CASSSGTGLIGPYPETQYF. The DNA for the CDR3 is TGTGCCAGCAGCTCTGGGACAGGGCTTATAGGGCCCTACCCAGAGACCCAGTACTTC. The whole variable domain, filled in from reference TRBV7-8 and TRBJ2-5, reads GAGVSQSPRYKVAKRGQDVALRCDPISGHVSLFWYQQALGQGPEFLTYFQNEAQLDKSGLPSDRFFAERPEGSVSTLKIQRTQQEDSAVYLCASSSGTGLIGPYPETQYFGPGTRLLVL.

As to this clonotype: This could be a read error, since a much larger clone is one nucleotide away. The V call is TRBV7-9, the J call TRBJ2-1; D is unclear. Germline-derived CDR1 and CDR2 are SEHNR and FQNEAQ (reference sequence). CDR3 length: 12 amino acids. The CDR3 here is CDSSFALAEQFF. CDR3 nucleotides: TGTGACAGCAGCTTCGCCCTTGCTGAGCAGTTCTTC.

The chain carries TRBV10-3 and TRBJ2-5; tentative D call: TRBD2 (5 bases). Germline V gene lookup returns CDR1 ENHRY and CDR2 SYGVKD. The V gene lost 6 bases and the J gene lost 2 bases, with 10 bases spanning the gap. CDR3 length equals 13 residues. The CDR3 DNA reads TGTGCCATCAGACGGGGAATACAAGAGACCCAGTACTTC. It yields the protein CAIRRGIQETQYF.

V and J are TRBV12-3 or TRBV12-4 and TRBJ2-2, with D perhaps TRBD1 (5 bases). This CDR3 has 14 amino acids. Trimming left V 1 base short and J 7 bases short, with 10 bases between. The DNA for the CDR3 is TGTGCCAGCAGTTTAGGGGGCTCTCACGGGGAGCTGTTTTTT. Translating it yields CASSLGGSHGELFF.

The chain has TRBV12-3 or TRBV12-4 and TRBJ1-2; D might be TRBD1 (5 bases). Trimming pared 1 base from V and 2 bases from J, leaving 20 bases between. The length of the CDR3 is 18 residues. The CDR3 sequence is CASSLGRGRVKGNYGYTF. CDR3 DNA: TGTGCCAGCAGTTTAGGTCGAGGCAGGGTAAAGGGGAACTATGGCTACACCTTC.

The chain is built from TRBV6-5 and TRBJ2-5, with TRBD2 identical over 7 bases. This CDR3 has 15 amino acids. Unmatched junction bases numbered 5, after V lost 4 bases and J lost 0 bases. The germline CDR1 and CDR2 sequences are MNHEY and SVGAGI. CDR3 protein: CASSFGAGNQETQYF. As DNA, the CDR3 is TGTGCCAGCAGTTTCGGAGCGGGGAACCAAGAGACCCAGTACTTC.

V is TRBV27 and J is TRBJ2-7; maybe TRBD2 (6 bases). This CDR3 spans 16 amino acids. Trimming removed 6 bases at V and 6 bases at J, with 24 bases between. Per germline, CDR1 MNHEY and CDR2 SMNVEV (reference sequence). CDR3 sequence reads: CASSPRGAQAIFEQYV. The CDR3 DNA reads TGTGCCAGCAGCCCCCGCGGGGCCCAGGCGATCTTCGAGCAGTACGTC.

This clonotype has at least ten counts. The chain joins TRBV12-3 or TRBV12-4 to TRBJ2-5; D is perhaps TRBD2 (5 bases). This CDR3 is 14 amino acids long. V was clipped by 6 bases and J by 4 bases, with 15 bases between them. As DNA, the CDR3 is TGTGCCAGCAGCTCGGACGGCCGGGGAGAGACCCAGTACTTC. Amino acid sequence: CASSSDGRGETQYF.

At least ten counts were recorded for this clonotype. The rearrangement uses TRBV20-1 and TRBJ2-7; D is unresolved. Trimming took off 1 base at V and 6 bases at J, with 4 bases between the two ends. The CDR3 spans 10 residues. The germline V gene has CDR1 DFQATT and CDR2 SNEGSKA (reference sequence). CDR3 sequence: CSARGGEQYF. CDR3 DNA sequence: TGCAGTGCTAGAGGGGGCGAGCAGTACTTC.

This clonotype was observed at least ten times. This chain joins TRBV20-1 and TRBJ2-7; TRBD1 might be the D (5 bases). Germline V gene lookup returns CDR1 DFQATT and CDR2 SNEGSKA (reference sequence). The V end was cut by 0 bases, the J end by 0 bases, with 15 bases between. CDR3 length: 16 amino acids. The CDR3 protein is CSARDLAGQSSYEQYF. Here the CDR3 DNA reads TGCAGTGCTAGAGATTTAGCAGGGCAAAGCTCCTACGAGCAGTACTTC.

There are a few counts of this clonotype. The chain couples TRBV6-6 to TRBJ2-5; either TRBD1 or TRBD2 may fit D (7 bases each). The CDR3 contains 15 residues. Germline CDR1 is MNHNY and CDR2 is SVGAGI (reference sequence). Trimming cost V 9 bases and J 3 bases, with 20 bases left between them. The CDR3 sequence is CASHSFRGGEETQYF. CDR3 sequence (DNA): TGTGCCAGTCATTCTTTCAGGGGGGGCGAAGAGACCCAGTACTTC.

This clonotype was detected a few times. The V and J genes are TRBV6-5 and TRBJ1-6, with D possibly being TRBD1 (5 bases). The ends were cut back, 5 bases at V and 5 bases at J, with 10 bases in the middle. From germline, CDR1 is MNHEY and CDR2 SVGAGI. This CDR3 has 14 amino acids. The CDR3 DNA follows: TGTGCCAGCAGTAAGGAGGGGAATAATTCACCCCTCCACTTT. Translated, it gives CASSKEGNNSPLHF.

This clonotype showed up many times. This chain joins TRBV5-5 and TRBJ1-1, with D perhaps matching TRBD1 (5 bases). CDR1 is SGHKS, CDR2 YYEKEE, per germline (reference sequence). The CDR3 extends over 15 amino acids. V lost 5 bases to trimming and J lost 4 bases, with 18 bases between them. CDR3 bases: TGTGCCAGCAGTTATGGCCCGACTGGGGGCACTGAAGCTTTCTTT. Translation gives CASSYGPTGGTEAFF.

The table lists this clonotype with many counts. The chain has TRBV6-1 and TRBJ2-5, with D unresolved. The CDR3 consists of 12 residues. V shed 0 bases and J shed 4 bases, with 3 bases lying between them. Germline assignment: CDR1 MNHNS and CDR2 SASEGT. CDR3 loop: CASSEALETQYF. The DNA of the CDR3 is TGTGCCAGCAGTGAAGCTTTAGAGACCCAGTACTTC.

This clonotype was detected many times. The V gene is TRBV12-3 or TRBV12-4, the J gene TRBJ2-2, with 10 positions matching TRBD2. The CDR3 sequence is 16 residues long. Germline trimming cut 7 bases from V and 5 bases from J; bases unmatched to any gene: 10. The CDR3 reads CASTPPGLASTGELFF. The CDR3 region has the DNA TGTGCCAGCACCCCACCGGGACTAGCGTCTACCGGGGAGCTGTTTTTT.

This sequence joins TRBV28 and TRBJ2-7, with D perhaps TRBD1 (7 bases). CDR3 length equals 13 residues. Trimming pared 8 bases from V and 3 bases from J, leaving 14 bases between. Germline V lookup: CDR1 MDHEN, CDR2 SYDVKM. CDR3 sequence: CASGGTDYYEQYV. CDR3 in DNA: TGTGCCAGCGGAGGGACAGACTACTACGAGCAGTACGTC.

The V call is TRBV4-1, the J call TRBJ2-1; 9 bases map to TRBD2. The CDR3 length is 15 residues. V lost 5 bases, J lost 1 base, and 3 bases stayed unmatched. Germline V lookup: CDR1 MGHRA, CDR2 YSYEKL. The DNA for the CDR3 is TGCGCCAGCAGCGCTAGCGGGGCTTCCTACAATGAGCAGTTCTTC. This translates into CASSASGASYNEQFF.

This clonotype was seen repeatedly, ten times or more. The chain uses TRBV29-1 and TRBJ2-3; D unclear. The CDR3 loop spans 13 amino acids. Germline assignment: CDR1 SQVTM and CDR2 ANQGSEA. V lost 4 bases, J lost 0 bases, and 8 bases lay in between. CDR3 protein: CSVVVISTDTQYF. The CDR3 nucleotides read TGCAGCGTTGTGGTTATCAGCACAGATACGCAGTATTTT.

This clonotype was found a few times. The chain recombines TRBV5-1 with TRBJ1-5, with a weak D call TRBD1 (5 bases). This CDR3 is 15 amino acids long. The germline gives CDR1 SGHRS, CDR2 YFSETQ. The ends were cut back, 1 base at V and 0 bases at J, with 8 bases in the middle. The CDR3 loop reads CASSLSGGSNQPQHF. CDR3 nucleotides: TGCGCCAGCAGCTTGTCCGGGGGTAGCAATCAGCCCCAGCATTTT. Together with reference TRBV5-1 and TRBJ1-5, the CDR3 gives the full variable domain: KAGVTQTPRYLIKTRGQQVTLSCSPISGHRSVSWYQQTPGQGLQFLFEYFSETQRNKGNFPGRFSGRQFSNSRSEMNVSTLELGDSALYLCASSLSGGSNQPQHFGDGTRLSIL.